This T cell receptor beta chain derives from a study of T cells in Graves' hyperthyroidism and ophthalmopathy. Study outcomes and limitations: Most clonotypes expanded in the thyroid (above 0.001) were also present in blood. Ophthalmopathy, as predicted by the model, came a median 6.5 months after the prediction.

This clonotype was observed at least ten times. Its specificity is not known. Germline CDR1 LNHNV, CDR2 YYDKDF (reference sequence). The CDR3 runs 16 residues. The V and J ends lost 4 bases and 4 bases, in that order; junction bases with no gene match: 10. It was RNA transcripts that yielded the amplified TCR beta CDR3 regions. The TCR CDR3 was amplified in a first-round RT-PCR using the HTBI primer set. TCRdb reprocessed the multiplex PCR reads with MiXCR, giving one entry per CDR3 protein. The profile shows around 300,000 distinct CDR3 sequences, about 15% of them singletons. Diagnosing involved the use of clinical symptoms, serum thyroxine and TRAb, thyroid ultrasound and orbital computed tomography. Each 10 ml fresh peripheral blood draw supplied the PBMCs.

This TCR was sampled from a woman between 25 and 40 years old with Graves' hyperthyroidism. This sequence joins TRBV15 and TRBJ2-3, with TRBD1 identical over 8 bases. Material: blood. CDR3 in DNA: TGTGCCACCAGCAACTACAGGGGGGTAGCGTCAGATACGCAGTATTTT. Translation: CATSNYRGVASDTQYF.